This entry features one TCR beta chain sequence. Its matching antigen is unknown. The V segment lost 1 base and the J segment 10 bases; nucleotides outside the gene matches: 7. CDR1 is LGHDT, CDR2 YNNKEL, per germline (reference sequence). This CDR3 region has 16 residues. Method: immunoSEQ multiplex PCR; TCRdb's copy keeps in-frame clones and lacks some. Here the sample spans about 88,000 clones, about 89% being singletons. The data were taken from a study of T cell responses to AZD1222 COVID-19 vaccine. Study-wide findings and caveats: Possibly, clonal diversity was underestimated; donors were largely white British and included more females. At 160-218 and 743-854, vaccine-associated CD4 TCRs were dominant, and they spanned spike. Nearly half of spike-specific TCRs reportedly target variant regions that are unmutated in the B.1.351 and B.1.1.7 variants.

The chain uses TRBV3-1 (or the pseudogene TRBV3-2) and TRBJ2-1; TRBD2 matches 13 bases. The origin of this receptor is an adult in good health. The source material was peripheral blood, sampled on day 0 of AZD1222 vaccination. Here the CDR3 DNA reads TGTGCCAGCAGCCAAGGACTAGCGGGGGGTGCCCCCGAGCAGTTCTTC. Translating gives CASSQGLAGGAPEQFF.